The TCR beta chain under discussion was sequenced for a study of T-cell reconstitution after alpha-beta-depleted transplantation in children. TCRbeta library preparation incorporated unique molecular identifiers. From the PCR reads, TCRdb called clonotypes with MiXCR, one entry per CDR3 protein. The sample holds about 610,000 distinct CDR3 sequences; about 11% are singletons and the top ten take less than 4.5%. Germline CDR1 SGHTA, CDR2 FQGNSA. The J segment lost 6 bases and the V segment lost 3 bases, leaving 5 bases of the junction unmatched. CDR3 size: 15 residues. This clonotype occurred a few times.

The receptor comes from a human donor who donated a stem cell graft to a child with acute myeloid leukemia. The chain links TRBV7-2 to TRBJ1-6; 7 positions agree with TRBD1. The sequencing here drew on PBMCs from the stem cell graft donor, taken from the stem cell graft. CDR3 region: CASSFNRGINSPLHF. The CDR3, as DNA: TGTGCCAGCAGCTTCAACAGGGGAATTAATTCACCCCTCCACTTT.